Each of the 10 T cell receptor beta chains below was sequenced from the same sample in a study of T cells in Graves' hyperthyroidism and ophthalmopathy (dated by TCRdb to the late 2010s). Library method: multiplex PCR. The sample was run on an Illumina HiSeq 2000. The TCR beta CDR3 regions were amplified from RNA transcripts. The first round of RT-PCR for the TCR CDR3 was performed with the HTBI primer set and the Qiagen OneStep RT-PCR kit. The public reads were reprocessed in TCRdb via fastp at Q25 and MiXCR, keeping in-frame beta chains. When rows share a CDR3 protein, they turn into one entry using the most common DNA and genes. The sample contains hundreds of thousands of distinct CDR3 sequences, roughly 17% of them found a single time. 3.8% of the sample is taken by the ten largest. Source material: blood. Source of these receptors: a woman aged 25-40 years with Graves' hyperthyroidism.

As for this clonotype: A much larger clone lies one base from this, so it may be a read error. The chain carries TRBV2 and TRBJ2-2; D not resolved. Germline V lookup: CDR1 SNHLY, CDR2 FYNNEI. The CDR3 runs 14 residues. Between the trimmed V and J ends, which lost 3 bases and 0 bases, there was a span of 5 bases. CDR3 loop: CASSERTNTGELFF. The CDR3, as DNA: TGTGCCAGCAGTGAGCGAACGAACACCGGGGAGCTGTTTTTT.

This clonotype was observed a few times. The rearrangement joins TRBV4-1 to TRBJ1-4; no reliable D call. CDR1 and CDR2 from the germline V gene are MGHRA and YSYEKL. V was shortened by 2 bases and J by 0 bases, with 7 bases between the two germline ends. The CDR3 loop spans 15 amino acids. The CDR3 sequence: CASSQPPATNEKLFF. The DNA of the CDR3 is TGCGCCAGCAGCCAACCCCCTGCAACTAATGAAAAACTGTTTTTT.

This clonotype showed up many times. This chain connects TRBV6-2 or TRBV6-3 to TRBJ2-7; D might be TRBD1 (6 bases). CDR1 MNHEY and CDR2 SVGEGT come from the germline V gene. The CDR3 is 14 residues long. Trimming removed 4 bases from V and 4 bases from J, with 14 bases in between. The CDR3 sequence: CASSFTGNGYEQYF. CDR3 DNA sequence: TGTGCCAGCAGTTTCACAGGGAATGGATACGAGCAGTACTTC.

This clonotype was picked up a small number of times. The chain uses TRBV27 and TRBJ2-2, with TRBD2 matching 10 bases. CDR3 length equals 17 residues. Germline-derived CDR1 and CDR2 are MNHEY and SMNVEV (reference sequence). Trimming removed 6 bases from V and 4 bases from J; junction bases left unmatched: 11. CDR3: CASSSGDLAGVTGELFF. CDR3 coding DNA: TGTGCCAGCAGCTCGGGGGATCTAGCGGGAGTCACCGGGGAGCTGTTTTTT.

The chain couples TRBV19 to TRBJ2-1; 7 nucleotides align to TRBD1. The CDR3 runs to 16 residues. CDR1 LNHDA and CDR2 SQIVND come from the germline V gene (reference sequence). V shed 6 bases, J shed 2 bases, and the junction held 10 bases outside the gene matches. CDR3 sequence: CASRGMGQRTYNEQFF. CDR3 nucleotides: TGTGCCAGTAGAGGAATGGGACAGAGAACCTACAATGAGCAGTTCTTC.

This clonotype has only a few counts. The CDR3 sequence is CAWGPSVGYEQYF. The CDR3 coding sequence is TGTGCCTGGGGGCCGAGTGTGGGTTACGAGCAGTACTTC. The chain couples TRBV30 to TRBJ2-7; D gene unclear. This CDR3 has 13 amino acids. Germline V gives CDR1 GTSNPN, CDR2 SVGIG (reference sequence). Trimming shortened V by 5 bases and J by 4 bases, and 15 bases separated the two germline ends. The variable domain in full, with the rest retrieved from reference TRBV30 and TRBJ2-7, is SQTIHQWPATLVQPVGSPLSLECTVEGTSNPNLYWYRQAAGRGLQLLFYSVGIGQISSEVPQNLSASRPQDRQFILSSKKLLLSDSGFYLCAWGPSVGYEQYFGPGTRLTVT.

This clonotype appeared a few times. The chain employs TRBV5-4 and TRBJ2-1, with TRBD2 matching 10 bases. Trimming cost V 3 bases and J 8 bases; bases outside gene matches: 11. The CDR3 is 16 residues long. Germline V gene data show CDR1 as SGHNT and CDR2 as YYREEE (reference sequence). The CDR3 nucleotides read TGTGCCAGCAGCTCATTAAGCGGGAGGGCTTGGGATGAGCAGTTCTTC. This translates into CASSSLSGRAWDEQFF.

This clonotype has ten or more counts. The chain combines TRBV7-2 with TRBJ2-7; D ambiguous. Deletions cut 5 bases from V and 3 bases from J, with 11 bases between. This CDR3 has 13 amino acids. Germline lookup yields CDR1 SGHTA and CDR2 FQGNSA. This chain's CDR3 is CASSVFVNYEQYF. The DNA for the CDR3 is TGTGCCAGCAGCGTCTTCGTGAACTACGAGCAGTACTTC.

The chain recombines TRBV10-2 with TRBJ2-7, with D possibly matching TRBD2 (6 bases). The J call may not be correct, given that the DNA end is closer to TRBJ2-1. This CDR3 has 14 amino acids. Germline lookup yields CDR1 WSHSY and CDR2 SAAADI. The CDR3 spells CASRASLAVYEQFF. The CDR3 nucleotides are TGCGCCAGCAGGGCCTCGTTAGCGGTATACGAGCAGTTCTTC.

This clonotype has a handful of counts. The CDR3 DNA reads TGCGCCAGCAGCCCGGGGAGGGCCTACCACAATGAGCAGTTCTTC. Translation: CASSPGRAYHNEQFF. The chain links TRBV5-1 to TRBJ2-1, with 7 bases matching TRBD2. The V gene's germline CDR1 is SGHRS and CDR2 YFSETQ. J lost 5 bases, V lost 4 bases, and 9 bases had no gene match. This CDR3 comprises 15 residues.